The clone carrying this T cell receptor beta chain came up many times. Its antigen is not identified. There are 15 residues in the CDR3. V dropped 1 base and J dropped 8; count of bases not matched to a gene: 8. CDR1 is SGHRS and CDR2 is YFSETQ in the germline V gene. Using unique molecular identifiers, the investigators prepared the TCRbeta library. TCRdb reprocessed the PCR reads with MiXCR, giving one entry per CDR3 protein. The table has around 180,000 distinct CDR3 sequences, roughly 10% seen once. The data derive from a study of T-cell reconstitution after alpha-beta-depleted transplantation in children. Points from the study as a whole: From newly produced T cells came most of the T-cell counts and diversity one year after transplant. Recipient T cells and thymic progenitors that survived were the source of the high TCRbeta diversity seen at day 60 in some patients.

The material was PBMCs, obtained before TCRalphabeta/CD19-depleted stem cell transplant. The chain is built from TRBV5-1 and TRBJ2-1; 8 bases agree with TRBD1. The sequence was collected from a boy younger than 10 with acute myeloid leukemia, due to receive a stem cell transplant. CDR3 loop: CASSLSRGRTHEQFF. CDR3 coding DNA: TGCGCCAGCAGCTTGTCCAGGGGGCGGACCCATGAGCAGTTCTTC.